This TCR beta chain was sequenced for a study of regulatory T cells in long-lasting Graves disease. Library construction for TCR beta used iRepertoire HTBI primers and Arm-PCR of CDR3 regions. TCRdb fed the multiplex PCR reads into MiXCR, producing one record per CDR3 protein. The table lists 400,000 to 500,000 distinct CDR3 sequences, approximately 22% of them singletons. The germline V and J ends were trimmed by 3 bases and 13 bases, with 12 bases remaining between them. The CDR3 covers 11 residues. CDR1 and CDR2 (germline): ENHRY, SYGVKD. This clonotype was observed at least ten times. Specified time point: persistent/refractory GD, antithyroid drugs over 5 years with positive TRAb. PBMC-derived RNA was used for the TCR library. In Xi'an, China, an endocrinology department was the source of patients.

The sample here was peripheral blood mononuclear cells (PBMCs), taken when the disease was refractory, from a patient treated with antithyroid drugs. This receptor was obtained from a female donor with Graves disease. The rearrangement uses TRBV10-3 and TRBJ2-5, with unresolved D. CDR3: CAISDEAAWYF. The CDR3 DNA is TGTGCCATCAGTGATGAGGCAGCTTGGTACTTC.